This section outlines one T cell receptor beta chain sequence together with its context. The data were obtained in a study of blood T cell repertoires in COVID-19. V dropped 8 bases and J dropped 3 bases, with 11 bases sitting between them. The CDR3 contains 13 residues. Per the study methods: Reference gene primer amplification gave estimated nucleated cell counts. The assay was immunoSEQ multiplex PCR, and TCRdb's table has in-frame clones only and misses some. V, J and clone size derive from that table, while D and trimming were established from the DNA sequence. This sample carries about 290,000 clones, about nine tenths of them seen once, and the ten largest clones take approximately 1.5%.

The chain combines TRBV12-3 or TRBV12-4 with TRBJ1-5, with no clear D. The TCR sequence derives from a woman in her forties who had recovered from COVID-19. Sequenced sample: PBMCs or T cells enriched from blood (not recorded which). The chain's CDR3 is CASAFNTNQPQHF. CDR3 nucleotides: TGTGCCAGCGCGTTTAATACCAATCAGCCCCAGCATTTT.